One sample yielded the 8 T cell receptor beta chains listed below, sequenced in a study of blood T cell repertoires in COVID-19. Data came from immunoSEQ multiplex PCR; TCRdb stores just in-frame clones and leaves some out. Of 200,000 to 250,000 clones in the sample, around 87% were seen once. What was sequenced was PBMCs or T cells enriched from blood (not recorded which). The receptors shown here come from a woman younger than 30 in a cohort exposed to, infected with or recovered from COVID-19 (not recorded which).

V is TRBV7-9 and J is TRBJ2-4; a possible D gene is TRBD1 (5 bases). Germline CDR1 SEHNR, CDR2 FQNEAQ (reference sequence). The length of the CDR3 is 15 residues. V shed 7 bases and J shed 3 bases, with 16 bases lying between them. CDR3: CASTPGGADKNIQYF. The CDR3 region has the DNA TGTGCCAGCACACCAGGTGGGGCAGACAAAAACATTCAGTACTTC.

The chain joins TRBV5-1 to TRBJ2-2; D is perhaps TRBD1 (6 bases). This CDR3 has 15 residues. Germline V gene sequence: CDR1 SGHRS, CDR2 YFSETQ. The V gene lost 3 bases and the J gene lost 0 bases, with 9 bases spanning the gap. This CDR3 reads CASSSGQPNTGELFF. The CDR3 DNA is TGCGCCAGCAGCTCCGGACAGCCGAACACCGGGGAGCTGTTTTTT. Filled out from reference TRBV5-1 and TRBJ2-2, the complete variable domain reads KAGVTQTPRYLIKTRGQQVTLSCSPISGHRSVSWYQQTPGQGLQFLFEYFSETQRNKGNFPGRFSGRQFSNSRSEMNVSTLELGDSALYLCASSSGQPNTGELFFGEGSRLTVL.

The chain carries TRBV2 and TRBJ2-2, with 9 positions matching TRBD1. The germline V gene encodes CDR1 SNHLY and CDR2 FYNNEI. The V gene end was trimmed by 7 bases and the J gene end by 1 base; junction bases not matched to a gene: 4. The CDR3 has 15 amino acids. This CDR3 is CASKKDRGNTGELFF. The CDR3 DNA sequence: TGTGCCAGCAAGAAGGACAGGGGGAACACCGGGGAGCTGTTTTTT.

V and J are TRBV28 and TRBJ2-6; the match to TRBD1 covers 10 bases. CDR3 size: 17 residues. Germline V gene data show CDR1 as MDHEN and CDR2 as SYDVKM. J gave up 4 bases and V 6 bases, and 9 bases lay outside the gene matches. The CDR3 region is CASSPWDRGSGANVLTF. CDR3 sequence (DNA): TGTGCCAGCAGCCCATGGGACAGGGGATCGGGGGCCAACGTCCTGACTTTC.

CDR3 protein: CASSGKGGSSYNSPLHF. CDR3 nucleotide sequence: TGTGCCAGCAGTGGCAAGGGGGGGAGCTCCTATAATTCACCCCTCCACTTT. This sequence joins TRBV6-1 and TRBJ1-6, with D maybe TRBD1 (6 bases). The CDR3 spans 17 residues. Trimming left V 4 bases short and J 0 bases short, with 13 bases between. Looked up from germline, CDR1 is MNHNS and CDR2 is SASEGT.

V gene TRBV10-3 combines with J gene TRBJ2-1; the D gene is possibly TRBD2 (6 bases). V was shortened by 10 bases and J by 3 bases, with 13 bases between the two germline ends. Germline V CDR1 and CDR2: ENHRY, SYGVKD. The CDR3 length is 13 residues. The DNA of the CDR3 is TGTGCCAGTACTAGCCAGATCTACAATGAGCAGTTCTTC. Its protein product is CASTSQIYNEQFF.

This chain connects TRBV7-9 to TRBJ2-7, with D maybe TRBD2 (6 bases). V was shortened by 5 bases and J by 5 bases, with 13 bases between the two germline ends. Germline V CDR1 and CDR2: SEHNR, FQNEAQ (reference sequence). This CDR3 is 13 amino acids long. CDR3 sequence reads: CASSQSSDNEQYF. DNA of the CDR3: TGTGCCAGCAGCCAATCTAGCGACAACGAGCAGTACTTC.

The rearrangement joins TRBV6-5 to TRBJ2-5; 8 bases align to TRBD2. The V gene's germline CDR1 is MNHEY and CDR2 SVGAGI. This CDR3 spans 13 amino acids. Germline trimming cut 7 bases from V and 4 bases from J; bases unmatched to any gene: 5. CDR3: CASTRGGGETQYF. The CDR3 DNA follows: TGTGCCAGCACCCGGGGGGGCGGAGAGACCCAGTACTTC.